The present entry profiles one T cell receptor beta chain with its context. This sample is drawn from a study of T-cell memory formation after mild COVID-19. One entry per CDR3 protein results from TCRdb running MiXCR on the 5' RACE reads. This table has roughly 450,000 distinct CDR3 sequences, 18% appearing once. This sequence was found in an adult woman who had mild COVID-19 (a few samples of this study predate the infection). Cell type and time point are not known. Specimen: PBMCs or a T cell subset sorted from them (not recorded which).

Here the CDR3 reads CASSSPQGANTGELFF. The DNA for the CDR3 is TGTGCCAGCAGCTCTCCACAGGGTGCGAACACCGGGGAGCTGTTTTTT. The chain has TRBV5-6 and TRBJ2-2, with D perhaps TRBD1 (6 bases). The CDR3 contains 16 residues. Germline V gene sequence: CDR1 SGHDT, CDR2 YYEEEE. Trimming pared 3 bases from V and 0 bases from J, leaving 12 bases between.